This paragraph reports one T cell receptor beta chain. The target antigen is unknown. The sample belongs to a study of beta chain features in type 1 diabetes. General study points: Shorter templates may be favored by PCR, equally so in patients and controls. When cDNA is sequenced, cells with high TCR expression could be over-represented.

The CDR3 extends over 15 amino acids. The V end was cut by 2 bases, the J end by 0 bases, with 10 bases between. Germline V lookup: CDR1 KGHSH, CDR2 LQKENI. The isolated RNA, all of it, was reverse transcribed, so expressed TCRB transcripts were what got sequenced. Generated by immunoSEQ multiplex PCR, the TCRdb table keeps only in-frame clones and is missing some. The sample includes roughly 170,000 clones, approximately 13% of them seen just once. The V and J genes are TRBV18 and TRBJ1-1, with D maybe TRBD1 (6 bases). The sample was central memory CD4+ T cells from blood. The receptor comes from a woman in her late teens or twenties in good health. The CDR3 reads CASSPRTALNTEAFF. The CDR3 DNA reads TGTGCCAGCTCACCAAGGACAGCCTTGAACACTGAAGCTTTCTTT.